A selection of T cell receptor beta chains follows, all from one sample in a study of blood T cells in healthy people across ages. One entry per CDR3 protein results from TCRdb running MiXCR on the 5' RACE reads. The sample includes 540,000 or so distinct CDR3 sequences, less than 60% of them seen just once. Material for sequencing was blood. These receptors were collected from a man aged 80 or over in good health. Both conserved end residues are part of each CDR3. The D gene is left open where the match is weak. The listing skips clone size in some rows; elsewhere it reads once, few, many or a size class.

.,TRBV7-2,TRBJ2-5,15,TRBD2,TGTGCCAGCAGCCCCCGAGCGGGACTTCAAGAGACCCAGTACTTC,CASSPRAGLQETQYF
few,TRBV7-2,TRBJ2-7,16,TRBD2,TGTGCCAGCAGCTTAGCTAGCGGGGTGTTCTCCTACGAGCAGTACTTC,CASSLASGVFSYEQYF
.,TRBV9,TRBJ1-2,13,.,TGTGCCAGCAGCGCACAGGGCTCCTATGGCTACACCTTC,CASSAQGSYGYTF
.,TRBV5-1,TRBJ2-5,15,.,TGCGCCAGCAGCTTGAGTGCAGGGACCCAAGAGACCCAGTACTTC,CASSLSAGTQETQYF
few,TRBV12-3/TRBV12-4,TRBJ1-1,13,TRBD1,TGTGCCAGCAGAGGGACAGGGGACACTGAAGCTTTCTTT,CASRGTGDTEAFF
many,TRBV6-5,TRBJ1-5,13,.,TGTGCCAGCAGTCCTCGGGCCAATCAGCCCCAGCATTTT,CASSPRANQPQHF
.,TRBV5-1,TRBJ2-3,15,.,TGCGCCAGCAGCCCAGTTCGGGGGTCCACAGATACGCAGTATTTT,CASSPVRGSTDTQYF
few,TRBV20-1,TRBJ2-1,13,TRBD2,TGCAGTGCACCGGGGGGTCCGTACAATGAGCAGTTCTTC,CSAPGGPYNEQFF
.,TRBV10-3,TRBJ2-5,15,TRBD2,TGTGCCATCAGTAAATCTAGCGGGGGGAAAGAGACCCAGTACTTC,CAISKSSGGKETQYF
many,TRBV29-1,TRBJ1-2,14,.,TGCAGCGTTTCCGGACGGACGGGAGGGTATGGCTACACCTTC,CSVSGRTGGYGYTF
.,TRBV7-2,TRBJ2-3,17,TRBD1,TGTGCCAGCAGCTCCGAACCCCGGGACAGGGGGCAGGTTACGCAGTATTTT,CASSSEPRDRGQVTQYF
.,TRBV20-1,TRBJ2-7,15,.,TGCAGTGCTAGAGATCCCAGCGGTGGCCCTTACGAGCAGTACTTC,CSARDPSGGPYEQYF
.,TRBV5-6,TRBJ2-3,15,.,TGTGCCAGCAGCACCCAGGGGAGGCCCCCAGATACGCAGTATTTT,CASSTQGRPPDTQYF
few,TRBV10-3,TRBJ2-1,13,.,TGTGCCATCAGTGAGGCAGCAGTCAATGAGCAGTTCTTC,CAISEAAVNEQFF
few,TRBV5-1,TRBJ2-7,13,TRBD1,TGCGCCAGCAGCGAGGGACAGGGAGGCGAGCAGTACTTC,CASSEGQGGEQYF
once,TRBV7-3,TRBJ2-1,17,.,TGTGCCAGCAGCGCTGCTCAAGGTAGCGGACCCTACAATGAGCAGTTCTTC,CASSAAQGSGPYNEQFF
many,TRBV7-7,TRBJ1-2,14,TRBD1,TGTGCTAGACGGACAGGGTCAATATGCTATGGCTACACCTTC,CARRTGSICYGYTF
.,TRBV29-1,TRBJ1-2,13,TRBD1,TGCAGCGCCTACTCGACAGGGGTGTATGGCTACACCTTC,CSAYSTGVYGYTF
.,TRBV20-1,TRBJ2-1,20,TRBD1,TGCAGTGCTAGGCCTCCGGGACAGGGGGCTTACGGGGGGAAGAACAATGAGCAGTTCTTC,CSARPPGQGAYGGKNNEQFF
.,TRBV12-3/TRBV12-4,TRBJ1-6,15,TRBD1,TGTGCCAGTTTATATCAGGGGACAGGGAAATCACCCCTCCACTTT,CASLYQGTGKSPLHF
.,TRBV2,TRBJ2-3,13,.,TGTGCCAGCAGCCTTTACATGGAAGATACGCAGTATTTT,CASSLYMEDTQYF
.,TRBV7-2,TRBJ2-7,18,.,TGTGCCAGCAGCTCCCAGGGAAAAGGCCAGGTCGCCTACAATGAGCAGTACTTC,CASSSQGKGQVAYNEQYF
.,TRBV7-6,TRBJ2-2,18,.,TGTGCCAGCAGCCAATTTTCGGGGCAGGGGCTGAACACCGGGGAGCTGTTTTTT,CASSQFSGQGLNTGELFF
.,TRBV6-1,TRBJ2-5,18,TRBD2,TGTGCCAGCAGTCACCACCCGGGACTAGCGGGGGGGCTTGAGACCCAGTACTTC,CASSHHPGLAGGLETQYF
.,TRBV7-2,TRBJ1-2,15,TRBD1,TGTGCCAGCAGCTCCAATCCGGGACAGGGTCAGGGCTACACCTTC,CASSSNPGQGQGYTF
.,TRBV11-2,TRBJ2-3,15,.,TGTGCCAGCAGCCCGTTTGGGGGCCCCACAGATACGCAGTATTTT,CASSPFGGPTDTQYF
few,TRBV7-2,TRBJ2-1,15,TRBD1,TGTGCCAGCAGCAGAGGACAGGGGAGGCACAATGAGCAGTTCTTC,CASSRGQGRHNEQFF
.,TRBV7-6,TRBJ2-3,12,.,TGTGCCAGCAGCCCGAACAGGGATACGCAGTATTTT,CASSPNRDTQYF
.,TRBV19,TRBJ1-5,13,.,TGTGCCAGTAGCCCGGACACGAATCAGCTCCAGCATTTT,CASSPDTNQLQHF
.,TRBV7-2,TRBJ2-3,16,.,TGTGCCAGCAGCCTTACCGGGACCGCCTCTGGAGATACGCAGTATTTT,CASSLTGTASGDTQYF
.,TRBV9,TRBJ2-3,14,.,TGTGCCAGCAGCGGGCGGCCCGCGGGGGATACGCAGTATTTT,CASSGRPAGDTQYF
many,TRBV6-6,TRBJ2-1,12,.,TGTGCCAGCAGTTATGTATCCAATGAGCAGTTCTTC,CASSYVSNEQFF
.,TRBV7-2,TRBJ2-2,14,.,TGTGCCAGCAGCCCACTAACACGGACCGGGGAGCTGTTTTTT,CASSPLTRTGELFF
few,TRBV20-1,TRBJ1-4,16,.,TGCAGTGCTAGAGCCGGCAGGCTATCAACTAATGAAAAACTGTTTTTT,CSARAGRLSTNEKLFF
once,TRBV30,TRBJ2-5,11,.,TGTGCCTGGGGACTGGGGGAGACCCAGTACTTC,CAWGLGETQYF
.,TRBV6-6,TRBJ1-3,17,.,TGTGCCAGCAGTTACTCGATACCAGGGAGCTCTGGAAACACCATATATTTT,CASSYSIPGSSGNTIYF
few,TRBV7-2,TRBJ2-3,16,.,TGTGCCAGCAGCTTTTCCCCTGGGACCGGGTGGGGTACGCAGTATTTT,CASSFSPGTGWGTQYF
.,TRBV20-1,TRBJ2-7,14,.,TGCAGTGCTAGTGCTCTGTCCGACTCCTACGAGCAGTACTTC,CSASALSDSYEQYF
once,TRBV4-3,TRBJ2-3,14,.,TGCGCCAGCAGCCAAGATACGGGGGTTAATACGCAGTATTTT,CASSQDTGVNTQYF
many,TRBV4-2,TRBJ2-4,14,.,TGTGCCAGCAGCCTGGCGACATACAAAAACATTCAGTACTTC,CASSLATYKNIQYF
.,TRBV6-2/TRBV6-3,TRBJ2-7,14,.,TGTGCCAGCAGTCAATCGTTGACTGGAAACGAGCAGTACTTC,CASSQSLTGNEQYF
.,TRBV20-1,TRBJ2-2,13,.,TGCAGTGCTAGCCCCAAGAACACCGGGGAGCTGTTTTTT,CSASPKNTGELFF